These 22 T cell receptor beta chains originate from one sample sequenced in a study of T cell repertoires in cytomegalovirus infection. TCRdb ran MiXCR on the reads and lists one entry per CDR3 protein. Of hundreds of thousands of distinct CDR3 sequences in the sample, 24% were seen once. Sequenced input: CD8+ T cells from PBMCs. These TCRs come from a human donor in good health (CMV status not recorded). Some clones in this sample may be carry-over from other donors' samples.

This clonotype was seen only a few times. The genes are TRBV5-1 and TRBJ1-1, with D unclear. Germline loops: CDR1 SGHRS, CDR2 YFSETQ. Trimming took 3 bases from V and 3 from J, leaving 6 bases between them. The CDR3 length is 12 residues. The CDR3 loop reads CASSWEDTEAFF. In DNA, the CDR3 is TGCGCCAGCAGCTGGGAGGACACTGAAGCTTTCTTT. The whole variable domain, remainder taken from reference TRBV5-1 and TRBJ1-1, is KAGVTQTPRYLIKTRGQQVTLSCSPISGHRSVSWYQQTPGQGLQFLFEYFSETQRNKGNFPGRFSGRQFSNSRSEMNVSTLELGDSALYLCASSWEDTEAFFGQGTRLTVV.

The rearrangement joins TRBV10-3 to TRBJ2-3; D remains ambiguous. The V end lost 3 bases, the J end lost 0 bases, and 19 bases lay between the germline ends. The CDR3 length is 18 residues. CDR1 and CDR2 (germline): ENHRY, SYGVKD. CDR3 in amino acids: CAISESLRTDPSTDTQYF. In nucleotides, the CDR3 is TGTGCCATCAGTGAATCTCTGCGGACGGATCCTAGCACAGATACGCAGTATTTT.

This clonotype showed up many times. The V and J genes are TRBV7-8 and TRBJ2-3, with a possible D match to TRBD1 (5 bases). The length of the CDR3 is 11 residues. Germline-derived CDR1 and CDR2 are SGHVS and FQNEAQ. V was clipped by 11 bases and J by 8 bases, with 14 bases between them. CDR3 coding DNA: TGTGCCGTTGGGGCAGTCGGTACGCAGTATTTT. Amino acids: CAVGAVGTQYF.

This clonotype was counted ten times or more. The J gene is TRBJ1-1, the V gene TRBV6-2 or TRBV6-3; D remains unclear. V was clipped by 2 bases and J by 7 bases, with 26 bases between them. The CDR3 contains 18 residues. Germline-derived CDR1 and CDR2 are MNHEY and SVGEGT. This CDR3 is CASSYPFEWRVERDEAFF. The CDR3 bases are TGTGCCAGCAGTTACCCGTTCGAGTGGAGGGTCGAAAGGGATGAAGCTTTCTTT.

This clonotype was seen a handful of times. The chain has TRBV27 and TRBJ2-7, with a possible D match to TRBD1 (5 bases). Trimming pared 4 bases from V and 3 bases from J, leaving 10 bases between. This CDR3 is 13 amino acids long. Germline V CDR1 and CDR2: MNHEY, SMNVEV (reference sequence). This chain's CDR3 is CASSSPGHYEQYV. CDR3 DNA: TGTGCCAGCAGTTCTCCAGGGCACTACGAGCAGTACGTC.

This sequence joins TRBV29-1 and TRBJ1-1; D is uncertain. Per germline, CDR1 SQVTM and CDR2 ANQGSEA. The germline V and J ends were trimmed by 8 bases and 0 bases, with 10 bases remaining between them. The CDR3 spans 12 residues. Written as DNA, the CDR3 is TGCAGCTTCAGAGGGATGAACACTGAAGCTTTCTTT. As protein: CSFRGMNTEAFF. The full variable domain, with the rest looked up from reference TRBV29-1 and TRBJ1-1, is SAVISQKPSRDICQRGTSLTIQCQVDSQVTMMFWYRQQPGQSLTLIATANQGSEATYESGFVIDKFPISRPNLTFSTLTVSNMSPEDSSIYLCSFRGMNTEAFFGQGTRLTVV.

The rearrangement links TRBV25-1 to TRBJ2-7, with TRBD1 identical over 7 bases. CDR1 and CDR2 from the germline V gene are MGHDK and SYGVNS. The CDR3 sequence is 15 residues long. V shed 3 bases, J shed 2 bases, and the junction held 7 bases outside the gene matches. The CDR3 here is CASSESGTDAYEQYF. The CDR3 DNA is TGTGCCAGCAGTGAGTCCGGGACAGATGCCTACGAGCAGTACTTC.

The rearrangement joins TRBV19 to TRBJ1-2, with TRBD1 identical over 12 bases. Trimming at V came to 3 bases and at J to 0 bases, leaving 5 bases not matched to a gene. Germline CDR1 reads LNHDA; CDR2 reads SQIVND (reference sequence). The CDR3 sequence is 17 residues long. The CDR3 nucleotides read TGTGCCAGTAGTATTAGGGGACAGGGGGCGACTAACTATGGCTACACCTTC. It translates to CASSIRGQGATNYGYTF.

This clonotype has only a few counts. The chain combines TRBV11-2 with TRBJ2-3; tentative D call: TRBD2 (6 bases). The CDR3 extends over 14 amino acids. Trimming removed 5 bases from V and 4 bases from J, with 13 bases in between. The germline V gene encodes CDR1 SGHAT and CDR2 FQNNGV. CDR3 region: CASSRGEWADTQYF. The CDR3 DNA follows: TGTGCCAGCAGCCGCGGGGAATGGGCAGATACGCAGTATTTT.

Many counts were recorded for this clonotype. The V and J genes are TRBV7-2 and TRBJ2-5, with D unresolved. The V and J ends lost 5 bases and 5 bases respectively, with 18 bases between them. Germline CDR1 SGHTA, CDR2 FQGNSA. This CDR3 contains 15 residues. For the CDR3, the DNA is TGTGCCAGCAGCGCAATTGGTCGGGTGGTGGAGACCCAGTACTTC. Protein: CASSAIGRVVETQYF.

This clonotype was found many times. This rearrangement joins TRBV28 to TRBJ2-3; no clear D. Germline V lookup: CDR1 MDHEN, CDR2 SYDVKM. The CDR3 spans 15 residues. With 6 bases removed from V and 8 bases from J, the gap between germline ends came to 21 bases. The CDR3 DNA reads as TGTGCCAGCAGCCCCCGCCCGCTACTCATTTTTACGCAGTATTTT. Residues: CASSPRPLLIFTQYF.

This clonotype was recorded a few times. The chain recombines TRBV6-6 with TRBJ1-5, with 9 bases fitting TRBD1. This CDR3 comprises 14 residues. The trim removed 6 bases at V and 6 bases at J, leaving 6 bases unmatched. The germline V gene encodes CDR1 MNHNY and CDR2 SVGAGI (reference sequence). CDR3 coding DNA: TGTGCCAGCAGAACAGGGGGCCTTGGTCAGCCCCAGCATTTT. Translating it yields CASRTGGLGQPQHF.

In this sample, this clonotype turned up a few times. The DNA for the CDR3 is TGTGCCAGCAGCCAAGATCAATATGGCTACACCTTC. Translation gives CASSQDQYGYTF. The rearrangement joins TRBV14 to TRBJ1-2; D remains ambiguous. CDR1 SGHDN and CDR2 FVKESK come from the germline V gene. V was pared by 0 bases and J by 5 bases, with 4 bases between. This CDR3 has 12 residues.

At least ten counts were recorded for this clonotype. V is TRBV6-6 and J is TRBJ2-3, with a possible D match to TRBD1 (5 bases). With 0 bases removed from V and 4 bases from J, the gap between germline ends came to 11 bases. Germline V gene data show CDR1 as MNHNY and CDR2 as SVGAGI (reference sequence). The CDR3 extends over 15 amino acids. The CDR3 DNA follows: TGTGCCAGCAGTTACTCTGATGCAGGGCCAGATACGCAGTATTTT. Protein product: CASSYSDAGPDTQYF.

Turning to this clonotype: Possible read error: a much larger clone is one base away. The chain uses TRBV7-8 and TRBJ2-1; 7 nucleotides line up with TRBD2. The DNA matches TRBJ2-7 better at its end, which makes the J call doubtful. The length of the CDR3 is 16 residues. Germline CDR1 SGHVS, CDR2 FQNEAQ. As DNA, the CDR3 is TGTGCCAGCAGCCACCGCGGCGGGGGACTCTTCAATGAGCAGTACTTC. Its protein is CASSHRGGGLFNEQYF.

This clonotype was picked up a small number of times. V gene TRBV14 combines with J gene TRBJ1-2; D not resolved. Germline CDR1 and CDR2: SGHDN and FVKESK. V lost 0 bases and J lost 2, with 13 bases in between. CDR3 size: 16 residues. The DNA for the CDR3 is TGTGCCAGCAGCCAAGAGAGAAGAGTTTCAAACTATGGCTACACCTTC. Protein sequence: CASSQERRVSNYGYTF.

The chain has TRBV25-1 and TRBJ2-7, with 7 nucleotides matching TRBD2. Germline CDR1 is MGHDK and CDR2 is SYGVNS. The CDR3 is made up of 13 amino acids. V gave up 7 bases and J gave up 6 bases; unmatched junction bases: 9. The CDR3 sequence is CASTGPGRAEQYF. CDR3 bases: TGTGCCAGCACCGGACCTGGGAGGGCCGAGCAGTACTTC.

This clonotype was observed a few times. The chain uses TRBV28 and TRBJ2-3, with TRBD1 matching over 7 bases. Trimming removed 2 bases from V and 6 bases from J; junction bases left unmatched: 11. The CDR3 sequence is 16 residues long. Germline values: CDR1 MDHEN, CDR2 SYDVKM. This CDR3 is CASSLPLRQGWDTQYF. The CDR3 bases are TGTGCCAGCAGTTTACCCCTCCGACAGGGTTGGGATACGCAGTATTTT.

This rearrangement joins TRBV11-2 to TRBJ2-5, with 9 bases identical to TRBD2. V was clipped by 3 bases and J by 4 bases; unmatched bases: 6. CDR3 length: 15 residues. In germline, CDR1 is SGHAT, CDR2 FQNNGV. The CDR3 loop is CASSLRGGRGETQYF. The CDR3 DNA reads TGTGCCAGCAGCTTGCGGGGGGGCCGAGGAGAGACCCAGTACTTC.

This clonotype was seen more than once but under ten times. The V gene is TRBV29-1, the J gene TRBJ1-2; D gene unclear. Deletions cut 0 bases from V and 4 bases from J, with 9 bases between. Germline CDR1 and CDR2: SQVTM and ANQGSEA. The CDR3 runs to 13 residues. Here the CDR3 reads CSVEDRPFYGYTF. CDR3 nucleotides: TGCAGCGTTGAAGATCGACCCTTCTATGGCTACACCTTC.

This clonotype was counted at least ten times. J is TRBJ2-3 and V is TRBV7-8, with D unclear. V was shortened by 5 bases and J by 0 bases, with 9 bases between the two germline ends. Germline CDR1 and CDR2: SGHVS and FQNEAQ. The CDR3 spans 14 residues. The CDR3 loop reads CASSPEDSTDTQYF. The CDR3, as DNA: TGTGCCAGCAGCCCCGAGGACAGCACAGATACGCAGTATTTT.

This clonotype was counted only a few times. The J gene is TRBJ2-3, the V gene TRBV7-4; TRBD1 agrees at 7 bases. V lost 0 bases to trimming and J lost 0 bases; unmatched junction nucleotides: 6. This CDR3 has 17 amino acids. Germline V gene lookup returns CDR1 SGHVT and CDR2 SQSDAQ. Written as DNA, the CDR3 is TGTGCCAGCAGCTTAGCGCGCGGACAGGCGAGCACAGATACGCAGTATTTT. It encodes CASSLARGQASTDTQYF.